Below, 8 T cell receptor beta chains from the same sample are listed, as sequenced in a study of blood T cell repertoires in COVID-19. Assay used: immunoSEQ multiplex PCR; TCRdb lists only in-frame clones, some missing. The sample has some 160,000 clones, around nine tenths seen once. The material sequenced was peripheral blood. All receptors come from a woman older than 75 with COVID-19, enrolled during active disease.

The chain carries TRBV6-1 and TRBJ2-1, with 9 bases matching TRBD2. In germline, CDR1 is MNHNS, CDR2 SASEGT. V lost 1 base and J lost 4; bases outside the gene matches: 2. This CDR3 has 15 residues. CDR3 nucleotides: TGTGCCAGCAGTGAAGTTAGCGGGAGTTACAATGAGCAGTTCTTC. It specifies CASSEVSGSYNEQFF.

V and J are TRBV6-6 and TRBJ1-3, with D maybe TRBD1 (6 bases). Trimming shortened V by 3 bases and J by 0 bases, and 12 bases separated the two germline ends. The CDR3 is 16 residues long. In germline, CDR1 is MNHNY, CDR2 SVGAGI (reference sequence). CDR3 sequence reads: CASSYSGQSSGNTIYF. The CDR3 DNA sequence: TGTGCCAGCAGTTATTCCGGACAGAGCTCTGGAAACACCATATATTTT.

The genes are TRBV19 and TRBJ2-6; D is uncertain. This CDR3 region has 14 residues. Germline lookup yields CDR1 LNHDA and CDR2 SQIVND (reference sequence). V was pared by 6 bases and J by 0 bases, with 6 bases between. The CDR3 DNA sequence: TGTGCCAGTAGGAGTTCCTCTGGGGCCAACGTCCTGACTTTC. This translates into CASRSSSGANVLTF.

The chain employs TRBV28 and TRBJ2-3, with 11 bases identical to TRBD2. The J segment lost 0 bases and the V segment lost 5 bases, leaving 7 bases of the junction unmatched. The CDR3 has 17 residues. Germline values: CDR1 MDHEN, CDR2 SYDVKM. CDR3 in amino acids: CASSPAGLAESTDTQYF. In DNA form, the CDR3 reads TGTGCCAGCAGTCCCGCGGGACTAGCGGAGAGCACAGATACGCAGTATTTT.

This sequence joins TRBV18 and TRBJ2-3, with TRBD1 matching over 7 bases. V shed 6 bases and J 2 bases; nucleotides not matched to a gene: 8. The germline V gene has CDR1 KGHSH and CDR2 LQKENI. The CDR3 sequence is 15 residues long. CDR3 DNA: TGTGCCAGCTCCAAGACAGGGTCGGACACAGATACGCAGTATTTT. Amino acid sequence: CASSKTGSDTDTQYF.

This chain links TRBV3-1 (or the pseudogene TRBV3-2) with TRBJ1-4, with 8 bases fitting TRBD1. The CDR3 contains 14 residues. V dropped 6 bases and J dropped 8; count of bases not matched to a gene: 8. CDR1 and CDR2 (germline): LGHDT, YNNKEL (reference sequence). Here the CDR3 reads CASRPQGGREKLFF. The CDR3 nucleotides are TGTGCCAGCAGGCCACAGGGGGGACGGGAAAAACTGTTTTTT.

The V call is TRBV19, the J call TRBJ2-1; TRBD1 is a possible D gene (6 bases). Trimming took 5 bases from V and 0 from J, leaving 14 bases between them. This CDR3 comprises 16 residues. Germline V gene lookup returns CDR1 LNHDA and CDR2 SQIVND (reference sequence). The CDR3, as DNA: TGTGCCAGTAGTCTTGGGACATTTTTCTCCTACAATGAGCAGTTCTTC. It translates to CASSLGTFFSYNEQFF.

This clone was seen only once. J is TRBJ1-5 and V is TRBV7-2; weak D call: TRBD1 (6 bases). Trimming cost V 5 bases and J 7 bases, with 18 bases left between them. This CDR3 has 15 residues. The germline gives CDR1 SGHTA, CDR2 FQGNSA. The CDR3 loop reads CASSPRGGAGQPQHF. The CDR3 DNA follows: TGTGCCAGCAGCCCGAGGGGGGGCGCAGGGCAGCCCCAGCATTTT.